This section outlines one T cell receptor beta chain sequence together with its context. Its target antigen remains unknown. There are no base qualities to consult, and no much larger clone falls within one base. The CDR3 runs 12 residues from the cysteine to the phenylalanine. The DNA shown is the 36-base CDR3, in frame from base 1. Reading the germline V gene gives CDR1 SQVTM and CDR2 ANQGSEA. TCRbeta CDR3 regions were amplified from genomic DNA using the immunoSEQ Assay, a bias-controlled multiplex PCR. The authors' pipeline ran thus. Nucleated cell counts per sample were estimated from amplification of reference gene primers within the assay. To quantify the absolute abundance of each unique TCRbeta CDR3 rearrangement, sequence reads were collapsed and filtered. For each sample, productive Simpson clonality was calculated as the square root of Simpson's diversity index across productive rearrangements. Entries here come from immuneACCESS through TCRdb and include only in-frame sequences with V and J called. Some clones fail to appear in such tables; in the studies checked, an unresolved V gene covers under half of the shortfall, and the cause of the remainder is unknown. The V and J calls and the clone size are those of that table, but D and trimming were determined from the DNA. The sample yields around 120,000 clones; over 75% were counted once. The ten most abundant clones make up approximately 22% of the sample.

This entry belongs to a study of blood T cell repertoires in COVID-19 (dated by TCRdb to about 2020). Study-wide context: The collaborator samples originated in the United States, Italy and Spain and spanned the acute and convalescent phases of COVID-19. A de-identified subject ID, COVID-19 status, age in years and sex were almost always included in the sample metadata. HLA class I and class II types, where available, came from metadata supplied by the sample provider rather than from assay-based typing. The repertoires were released in a freely available public database intended as a resource for research on the immune response to SARS-CoV-2. The dataset comprised deeply sampled blood TCRbeta repertoires from subjects exposed to, actively infected with, or recovered from COVID-19. The prospective study material was composed of cDNA or gDNA derived from T cells, B-cell-depleted T cells, or PBMCs. The samples were drawn from two sources: the first 160 participants of the ongoing ImmuneRACE study, and about 1,300 subjects contributed by 6 global collaborators. The research as a whole found: How much clinical and demographic metadata was included differed by source and by participant, and the metadata was provided uncurated.

Collaborating institutions collected whole blood in K2EDTA tubes following their own protocols. For TCRbeta analysis, collaborators shipped samples in one of three forms: frozen whole blood, isolated PBMCs, or DNA extracted from either of those sample types. Source material: peripheral blood. Rearrangement joined TRBV29-1 to TRBJ1-2, with no D gene named confidently. The sequence came from a man between 65 and 79 years old with active or convalescent COVID-19. CDR3 protein: CNPETGSYGYTF. The sequenced DNA: TGCAACCCGGAAACGGGATCTTATGGCTACACCTTC.